The entry below gives a single TCR beta chain sequence along with its context. Here immunoSEQ multiplex PCR was the method, and the copy in TCRdb shows in-frame clones only, minus some. In the table there are around 170,000 clones, almost 90% of which are singletons. The data derive from a study of control samples from healthy donors and cancer patients. The CDR3 contains 13 residues. The germline gives CDR1 SGDLS, CDR2 YYNGEE. V lost 4 bases and J lost 1, with 8 bases in between. Sequenced input: blood. V is TRBV9 and J is TRBJ1-1; no clear D gene. The origin of this receptor is a woman between 50 and 59 years old in good health. Here the CDR3 reads CASSRTGNTEAFF. The CDR3 DNA is TGTGCCAGCAGCAGGACTGGGAACACTGAAGCTTTCTTT. The variable domain in full, completed from reference TRBV9 and TRBJ1-1, reads DSGVTQTPKHLITATGQRVTLRCSPRSGDLSVYWYQQSLDQGLQFLIQYYNGEERAKGNILERFSAQQFPDLHSELNLSSLELGDSALYFCASSRTGNTEAFFGQGTRLTVV.